These 12 T cell receptor beta chains share one sample of origin, sequenced in a study of cytomegalovirus exposure and HLA in healthy donors. The PCR contained 60 Vbeta and 13 Jbeta primers. The protocol was immunoSEQ multiplex PCR, while the TCRdb copy is restricted to in-frame clones and leaves out a portion. The sample includes roughly 150,000 clones, around a tenth of them seen just once. The sample consisted of PBMCs. Source of these receptors: a man aged 45-65 years in good health and CMV-seronegative.

Here the CDR3 reads CSVSRGQGAEQPQHF. The CDR3 nucleotides are TGCAGCGTCTCTAGGGGACAGGGGGCAGAACAGCCCCAGCATTTT. The chain links TRBV29-1 to TRBJ1-5; 12 bases are a match to TRBD1. J lost 7 bases, V lost 6 bases, and 10 bases had no gene match. The CDR3 is 15 amino acids. Germline assignment: CDR1 SQVTM and CDR2 ANQGSEA.

J is TRBJ2-5 and V is TRBV27, with 9 bases lining up with TRBD2. The CDR3 spans 17 residues. V dropped 4 bases and J dropped 5; count of bases not matched to a gene: 14. The germline V gene encodes CDR1 MNHEY and CDR2 SMNVEV (reference sequence). CDR3: CASSSVLTSGPVETQYF. For the CDR3, the DNA is TGTGCCAGCAGTTCCGTCTTGACTAGCGGTCCCGTGGAGACCCAGTACTTC.

This clone was counted between two and nine times. The rearrangement uses TRBV29-1 and TRBJ2-3, with 7 positions matching TRBD1. The CDR3 spans 13 residues. V dropped 5 bases and J dropped 0; count of bases not matched to a gene: 2. CDR1 is SQVTM, CDR2 ANQGSEA, per germline. The CDR3 sequence: CSVQQGSTDTQYF. The CDR3 DNA sequence: TGCAGCGTTCAACAGGGGAGCACAGATACGCAGTATTTT.

The chain links TRBV6-5 to TRBJ1-2; no clear D. V was pared by 6 bases and J by 3 bases, with 11 bases between. This CDR3 has 13 amino acids. CDR1 is MNHEY and CDR2 is SVGAGI in the germline V gene. CDR3 sequence reads: CASRPDGDYGYTF. CDR3 in DNA: TGTGCCAGCAGACCAGACGGGGACTATGGCTACACCTTC.

This sequence joins TRBV6-5 and TRBJ2-2, with D maybe TRBD2 (5 bases). The CDR3 extends over 15 amino acids. Germline CDR1 reads MNHEY; CDR2 reads SVGAGI. V lost 7 bases, J lost 5 bases, and 17 bases lay in between. The CDR3 nucleotides read TGTGCCAGCATCGAGAGAAGAGGGAGAACCGGGGAGCTGTTTTTT. Translated, it gives CASIERRGRTGELFF.

This clone was seen a handful of times. The V and J genes are TRBV5-6 and TRBJ2-7; 12 bases map to TRBD1. This CDR3 is 14 amino acids long. Germline CDR1 SGHDT, CDR2 YYEEEE. V shed 6 bases, J shed 6 bases, and the junction held 7 bases outside the gene matches. The CDR3 sequence is CASKRGQGAPEQYF. Here the CDR3 DNA reads TGTGCCAGCAAGCGGGGACAGGGGGCGCCCGAGCAGTACTTC. Filled out from reference TRBV5-6 and TRBJ2-7, the complete variable domain reads DAGVTQSPTHLIKTRGQQVTLRCSPKSGHDTVSWYQQALGQGPQFIFQYYEEEERQRGNFPDRFSGHQFPNYSSELNVNALLLGDSALYLCASKRGQGAPEQYFGPGTRLTVT.

This rearrangement joins TRBV18 to TRBJ1-1, with 8 bases matching TRBD1. The CDR3 has 16 residues. Germline CDR1 KGHSH, CDR2 LQKENI. V gave up 4 bases and J gave up 5 bases; unmatched junction bases: 12. CDR3: CASSRSAGGAGTEAFF. CDR3 in DNA: TGTGCCAGCTCACGGTCGGCAGGGGGCGCAGGTACTGAAGCTTTCTTT.

At least ten counts were recorded for this clone. The J gene is TRBJ2-1, the V gene TRBV7-8; 9 nucleotides line up with TRBD2. CDR3 length equals 17 residues. From germline, CDR1 is SGHVS and CDR2 FQNEAQ. V shed 5 bases, J shed 8 bases, and the junction held 16 bases outside the gene matches. In nucleotides, the CDR3 is TGTGCCAGCAGCAACCACCTTAGCGGGGGAACTTCGGATGAGCAGTTCTTC. It translates to CASSNHLSGGTSDEQFF. Full variable domain (missing parts from reference TRBV7-8 and TRBJ2-1): GAGVSQSPRYKVAKRGQDVALRCDPISGHVSLFWYQQALGQGPEFLTYFQNEAQLDKSGLPSDRFFAERPEGSVSTLKIQRTQQEDSAVYLCASSNHLSGGTSDEQFFGPGTRLTVL.

This clone was counted only a few times. The rearrangement joins TRBV7-2 to TRBJ1-3; D might be TRBD1 (6 bases). From germline, CDR1 is SGHTA and CDR2 FQGNSA. Trimming cost V 1 base and J 0 bases, with 13 bases left between them. The CDR3 totals 17 residues. In DNA, the CDR3 is TGTGCCAGCAGCTTAGGGTGGGGGCCAAGCTCTGGAAACACCATATATTTT. It codes for CASSLGWGPSSGNTIYF.

The rearrangement uses TRBV5-6 and TRBJ2-3, with D tentatively TRBD2 (5 bases). The CDR3 runs to 15 residues. The germline V gene encodes CDR1 SGHDT and CDR2 YYEEEE. Trimming took 0 bases from V and 1 from J, leaving 9 bases between them. Here the CDR3 reads CASSLDVGGTDTQYF. Written as DNA, the CDR3 is TGTGCCAGCAGCTTGGATGTCGGGGGCACAGATACGCAGTATTTT.

The J gene is TRBJ2-1, the V gene TRBV7-8, with TRBD2 identical over 10 bases. Germline V CDR1 and CDR2: SGHVS, FQNEAQ. This CDR3 has 16 amino acids. With V trimmed by 5 bases and J by 4 bases, 8 bases remained unmatched. The CDR3 loop reads CASSAGSGGVYNEQFF. As DNA, the CDR3 is TGTGCCAGCAGCGCCGGCAGCGGGGGGGTTTACAATGAGCAGTTCTTC.

This clone has just a few counts. The sample carries other DNA sequences with the same CDR3. This sequence joins TRBV5-1 and TRBJ2-7; 9 bases are a match to TRBD1. Trimming removed 7 bases from V and 5 bases from J; junction bases left unmatched: 13. This CDR3 has 15 amino acids. Looked up from germline, CDR1 is SGHRS and CDR2 is YFSETQ. CDR3: CASSEAGTGTNEQYF. The CDR3 DNA sequence: TGCGCCAGCTCCGAAGCCGGGACAGGGACCAACGAGCAGTACTTC.